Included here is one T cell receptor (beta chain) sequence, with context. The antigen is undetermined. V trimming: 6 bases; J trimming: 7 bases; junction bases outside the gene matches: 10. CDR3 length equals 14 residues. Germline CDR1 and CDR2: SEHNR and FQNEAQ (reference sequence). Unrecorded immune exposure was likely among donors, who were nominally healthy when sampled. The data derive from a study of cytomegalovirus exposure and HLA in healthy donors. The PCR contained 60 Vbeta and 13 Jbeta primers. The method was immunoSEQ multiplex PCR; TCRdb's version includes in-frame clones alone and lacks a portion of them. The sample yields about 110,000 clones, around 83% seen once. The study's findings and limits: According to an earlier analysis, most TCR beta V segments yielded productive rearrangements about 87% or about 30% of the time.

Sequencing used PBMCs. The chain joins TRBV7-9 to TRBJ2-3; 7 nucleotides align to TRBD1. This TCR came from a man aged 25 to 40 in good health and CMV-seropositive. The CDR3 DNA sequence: TGTGCCAGCAGACCCCCCGGGGACAGAAATACGCAGTATTTT. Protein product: CASRPPGDRNTQYF.